These 23 T cell receptor beta chains share one sample of origin, sequenced in a study of beta chain features in type 1 diabetes. Expressed TCRB transcripts got sequenced, as all isolated RNA was reverse transcribed. Sequencing used immunoSEQ multiplex PCR; TCRdb keeps in-frame clones, though not all of them. This table has about 620,000 clones, 15% to 17% appearing once. Sequenced sample: naive CD4+ T cells from blood. The origin of the receptors is a young man in good health.

This clone appeared a few times. The V call is TRBV25-1, the J call TRBJ1-1; 7 nucleotides agree with TRBD1. The V and J ends lost 0 bases and 2 bases, in that order; junction bases with no gene match: 3. The germline V gene encodes CDR1 MGHDK and CDR2 SYGVNS. The CDR3 loop spans 15 amino acids. The CDR3 nucleotides read TGTGCCAGCAGTGAATACAACAGGGGCAACACTGAAGCTTTCTTT. It encodes CASSEYNRGNTEAFF.

The V call is TRBV6-1, the J call TRBJ1-3; D is undetermined. CDR1 is MNHNS, CDR2 SASEGT, per germline. V lost 4 bases and J lost 0, with 10 bases in between. CDR3 size: 15 residues. The CDR3 sequence is CASSADTSSGNTIYF. The DNA for the CDR3 is TGTGCCAGCAGTGCAGACACGAGCTCTGGAAACACCATATATTTT.

This clone was observed a handful of times. The V and J genes are TRBV7-9 and TRBJ2-7; D is undetermined. V lost 10 bases, J lost 0 bases, and 13 bases lay in between. This CDR3 is 13 amino acids long. In germline, CDR1 is SEHNR, CDR2 FQNEAQ (reference sequence). Written as DNA, the CDR3 is TGTGCCACCGAAGTGGGGTTCTCCTACGAGCAGTACTTC. This encodes CATEVGFSYEQYF.

This clone was seen only a few times. The rearrangement uses TRBV29-1 and TRBJ2-5, with 8 bases aligning to TRBD1. Per the germline V gene, CDR1 is SQVTM and CDR2 is ANQGSEA. The CDR3 extends over 14 amino acids. J was trimmed by 7 bases and V by 2 bases; bases with no gene match: 9. CDR3: CSVESDRGRGTQYF. The CDR3 coding sequence is TGCAGCGTTGAAAGTGACAGGGGTCGTGGGACCCAGTACTTC.

This clone was observed a handful of times. V usage is TRBV18 and J usage is TRBJ1-1; D possibly corresponds to TRBD1 (5 bases). V lost 4 bases and J 2 bases, leaving 11 bases between the germline ends. Germline V gene data show CDR1 as KGHSH and CDR2 as LQKENI. The CDR3 runs 14 residues. In nucleotides, the CDR3 is TGTGCCAGCTCACTTCAAGGGGAAAACACTGAAGCTTTCTTT. Translation: CASSLQGENTEAFF.

The chain employs TRBV5-1 and TRBJ1-5; no reliable D call. The CDR3 contains 13 residues. Germline V gene lookup returns CDR1 SGHRS and CDR2 YFSETQ. V shed 0 bases and J shed 3 bases, with 4 bases lying between them. This chain's CDR3 is CASSLGANQPQHF. DNA of the CDR3: TGCGCCAGCAGCTTGGGAGCCAATCAGCCCCAGCATTTT.

CDR3 sequence reads: CASSLANTVEAFF. The CDR3 coding sequence is TGTGCCAGCAGCTTAGCGAATACAGTTGAAGCTTTCTTT. J is TRBJ1-1 and V is TRBV7-2, with no clear D. Germline values: CDR1 SGHTA, CDR2 FQGNSA. Trimming removed 0 bases from V and 7 bases from J, with 9 bases in between. The CDR3 is 13 residues long.

The chain employs TRBV5-1 and TRBJ2-5; D is possibly TRBD1 (5 bases). V was shortened by 0 bases and J by 3 bases, with 9 bases between the two germline ends. CDR1 and CDR2 (germline): SGHRS, YFSETQ. The CDR3 sequence is 14 residues long. The CDR3 DNA follows: TGCGCCAGCAGCTTGGTTGGGGCGGAAGAGACCCAGTACTTC. Its protein product is CASSLVGAEETQYF.

The rearrangement joins TRBV28 to TRBJ1-2, with D possibly TRBD1 on 6 matching bases. CDR1 is MDHEN and CDR2 is SYDVKM in the germline V gene. CDR3 length: 13 residues. Trimming took off 6 bases at V and 2 bases at J, with 10 bases between the two ends. The DNA of the CDR3 is TGTGCCAGCAGCCGACAGGTGAACTATGGCTACACCTTC. Translated: CASSRQVNYGYTF.

The gene calls are TRBV5-1 and TRBJ2-1, with 9 bases matching TRBD1. Trimming removed 4 bases from V and 8 bases from J; junction bases left unmatched: 10. The CDR3 has 15 residues. The germline gives CDR1 SGHRS, CDR2 YFSETQ. This CDR3 is CASSRTGGKGDEQFF. In nucleotides, the CDR3 is TGCGCCAGCAGCCGAACAGGGGGCAAAGGCGATGAGCAGTTCTTC.

The rearrangement links TRBV7-2 to TRBJ1-2; unclear D gene. The V gene lost 3 bases and the J gene lost 5 bases, with 16 bases spanning the gap. The CDR3 sequence is 15 residues long. Germline V lookup: CDR1 SGHTA, CDR2 FQGNSA. CDR3 sequence: CASSFPPPGRYGYTF. In DNA form, the CDR3 reads TGTGCCAGCAGCTTTCCTCCCCCAGGCCGGTATGGCTACACCTTC.

V and J are TRBV10-3 and TRBJ2-3; 11 nucleotides match TRBD1. This CDR3 has 14 amino acids. From germline, CDR1 is ENHRY and CDR2 SYGVKD. The ends lost 2 bases at V and 10 bases at J; junction bases unmatched: 5. In nucleotides, the CDR3 is TGTGCCATCAGTGAGCCGGGACAGGGGGTTTCGCAGTATTTT. It codes for CAISEPGQGVSQYF.

This clone was seen more than once but under ten times. One junction end does not reproduce the germline sequence, and a read error may be involved. The V and J genes are TRBV14 and TRBJ1-1; possible D gene TRBD1, 5 bases. The CDR3 runs 13 residues. CDR1 and CDR2 (germline): SGHDN, FVKESK. The CDR3 loop is CASSLQGTTEALF. In nucleotides, the CDR3 is TGTGCCAGCAGCCTTCAGGGCACCACTGAAGCTCTCTTT. The full variable domain, completed using reference TRBV14 and TRBJ1-1, is EAGVTQFPSHSVIEKGQTVTLRCDPISGHDNLYWYRRVMGKEIKFLLHFVKESKQDESGMPNNRFLAERTGGTYSTLKVQPAELEDSGVYFCASSLQGTTEALFGQGTRLTVV.

This chain joins TRBV6-4 and TRBJ2-1; possible D gene TRBD1, 5 bases. This CDR3 has 14 residues. Deletions cut 5 bases from V and 4 bases from J, with 12 bases between. CDR1 and CDR2 from the germline V gene are MRHNA and SNTAGT. The CDR3 protein is CASSNKAGYNEQFF. As DNA, the CDR3 is TGTGCCAGCAGTAACAAGGCAGGGTACAATGAGCAGTTCTTC.

The sample holds a few counts of this clone. This sequence joins TRBV2 and TRBJ2-7, with 8 bases lining up with TRBD2. CDR1 is SNHLY and CDR2 is FYNNEI in the germline V gene. This CDR3 has 15 residues. V lost 1 base to trimming and J lost 5 bases; unmatched junction nucleotides: 7. CDR3 nucleotides: TGTGCCAGCAGTGAAGTTCGAGCGGGGGCTCACGAGCAGTACTTC. It is translated as CASSEVRAGAHEQYF.

The chain joins TRBV13 to TRBJ2-7; D is undetermined. Deletions cut 4 bases from V and 0 bases from J, with 1 base between. This CDR3 has 11 residues. Germline V gives CDR1 PRHDT, CDR2 FYEKMQ (reference sequence). DNA for the CDR3: TGTGCCAGCAGCTCCTCCTACGAGCAGTACTTC. This codes for CASSSSYEQYF.

CDR3 amino acids: CASSLRGEGSYGYTF. The CDR3 region has the DNA TGCGCCAGCAGCTTGCGAGGGGAAGGGTCCTATGGCTACACCTTC. The chain employs TRBV5-1 and TRBJ1-2; maybe TRBD1 (5 bases). This CDR3 has 15 residues. From germline, CDR1 is SGHRS and CDR2 YFSETQ. V lost 1 base to trimming and J lost 4 bases, with 14 bases between them.

V and J are TRBV10-3 and TRBJ2-6, with TRBD1 matching over 7 bases. Trimming took 4 bases from V and 4 from J; bases not matched to a gene: 7. The CDR3 consists of 16 residues. CDR1 is ENHRY, CDR2 SYGVKD, per germline. CDR3 in DNA: TGTGCCATCAGTGGGCCAACAGGGGCAGGGGCCAACGTCCTGACTTTC. This gives the protein CAISGPTGAGANVLTF.

This clone has just a few counts. This chain links TRBV5-1 with TRBJ2-5; TRBD2 might be the D (6 bases). Germline CDR1 reads SGHRS; CDR2 reads YFSETQ. This CDR3 is built from 14 residues. With 1 base removed from V and 1 base from J, the gap between germline ends came to 8 bases. CDR3 amino acids: CASSLLGGQETQYF. Here the CDR3 DNA reads TGCGCCAGCAGCTTGTTGGGGGGCCAAGAGACCCAGTACTTC.

This clone was found a few times. The rearrangement uses TRBV6-5 and TRBJ2-1; 11 positions agree with TRBD1. CDR1 and CDR2 from the germline V gene are MNHEY and SVGAGI. The CDR3 sequence is 15 residues long. The V segment lost 5 bases and the J segment 5 bases; nucleotides outside the gene matches: 5. Written as DNA, the CDR3 is TGTGCCAGCAGTGCCCCGGGACAGGGGGACAATGAGCAGTTCTTC. Translation gives CASSAPGQGDNEQFF.

This clone was observed a handful of times. This sequence joins TRBV9 and TRBJ2-3; D gene unclear. The ends were cut back, 3 bases at V and 0 bases at J, with 11 bases in the middle. The CDR3 totals 15 residues. The germline gives CDR1 SGDLS, CDR2 YYNGEE. CDR3 sequence: CASSEASHSTDTQYF. The CDR3 DNA is TGTGCCAGCAGCGAAGCCAGTCATAGCACAGATACGCAGTATTTT.

V gene TRBV7-2 combines with J gene TRBJ1-5, with D perhaps matching TRBD1 (5 bases). The CDR3 consists of 16 residues. Germline V gene sequence: CDR1 SGHTA, CDR2 FQGNSA. Trimming stripped 1 base from V and 5 bases from J, with 15 bases between. The CDR3 is CASSLGGGAGDQPQHF. The CDR3 nucleotides are TGTGCCAGCAGCTTAGGAGGTGGGGCAGGAGATCAGCCCCAGCATTTT.

In this sample, this clone turned up a few times. The V and J genes are TRBV4-1 and TRBJ2-5, with no clear D. Trimming took 2 bases from V and 4 from J, leaving 8 bases between them. Germline V CDR1 and CDR2: MGHRA, YSYEKL. The CDR3 is 13 amino acids. The CDR3 is CASSQSSSETQYF. The CDR3 nucleotides read TGCGCCAGCAGCCAAAGCTCTTCAGAGACCCAGTACTTC.